This TCR beta chain is from a study of precursors of human CD4 cytotoxic T cells (dated by TCRdb to 2017 to 2018). For context, the study as a whole: In total, over 12 donors contributed CD4+ memory subsets to the bulk TCR-seq analysis. TCR-seq analysis of 12 to 15 donors yielded TCRalpha and TCRbeta chain sequences (table S7). General study outcomes and caveats: A bigger share of IL-7Rhigh TEMRA clonotypes consisted of expanded effector clonotypes than was the case for TEM or TCM clonotypes. According to the authors, a human observational design cannot definitively establish the direction of differentiation between precursor and effector cells. Compared with TCM and TEM subsets, the IL-7Rhigh and IL-7R- TEMRA subsets had more restricted TCR repertoires, with lower diversity and more expanded clonotypes. Some bulk TCR-seq comparisons included only about 95% of the 14 donors, suggesting not every subset was available for every donor.

A distance of 9 bases separates the germline ends of V and J, which lose 2 bases and 10 bases respectively. CDR1 and CDR2 (ENHRY, SYGVKD) derive from the germline V gene. Its CDR3 holds 12 amino acids, cysteine through phenylalanine. Here the CDR3 DNA is all that survives: 36 bases in frame from base 1. This clonotype is large (0.1 to 1%) in terms of sample share. Its target antigen remains unknown. Qualities for individual bases were not recorded, and no much larger clone is one base off. To test whether a precursor-effector relationship exists among CD4 cytotoxic T cells, bulk UMI-based TCR sequencing was run on four sorted CD4+ memory subsets: TCM, TEM, IL-7Rhigh TEMRA, and IL-7R- TEMRA. Cells were obtained from peripheral blood mononuclear cells that had been isolated from human blood. The data were produced on an Illumina MiSeq. The authors processed their data as follows. Repertoire diversity was measured with the Shannon-Wiener index computed in VDJtools. TCRbeta clonotypes with a clonotype frequency of at least 3 were defined as expanded. The public reads were reanalyzed by TCRdb: fastp trimming at Q25, MiXCR alignment, in-frame beta chains only. CDR3 protein sequences are deduplicated, and each keeps its most common genes and DNA. These V and J calls originate from TCRdb's pipeline instead of the authors' own analysis. The table for this sample lists some 500 distinct CDR3 sequences; 15% to 20% of them were counted only once. The biggest ten clones account for 18% of the sample.

Sample: memory CD4+ T cells from blood (PBMCs). The sequence derives from a human donor in good health. The rearrangement joined TRBV10-3 to TRBJ2-1, with the D gene not confidently named. The encoded CDR3 is CAISEKRKEQFF. In nucleotide form, the sequence is TGTGCCATCAGTGAGAAAAGGAAAGAGCAGTTCTTC.